The entry that follows covers one T cell receptor (beta chain) sequence. Only a few counts were recorded for this clonotype. Its antigen is unknown. The input lacks base qualities; no much larger clone sits a single base away. Relative to germline, V is missing 5 bases and J is missing 8 bases, with 10 bases of the junction outside any gene match. For CDR1 and CDR2, the germline V gene lists SGHVS and FQNEAQ. Spanning cysteine to phenylalanine, the CDR3 consists of 15 amino acids. Only the CDR3 region is kept as DNA, spanning 45 bases read in frame from base 1. The data derive from a study of CD8 T cells in ankylosing spondylitis listed by TCRdb under 2017. Background for the entire study: T cell receptor beta repertoires were profiled in healthy donors and ankylosing spondylitis patients so that disease-linked TCR variants could be found. The whole study cohort included 108 healthy donors and under 30 ankylosing spondylitis patients. Peripheral blood was sampled, and synovial fluid was additionally collected from ankylosing spondylitis patients. Results the study describes overall, beyond this receptor: The disease-linked clones were reported as significantly enriched in matched synovial fluid samples from ankylosing spondylitis patients. Blood from ankylosing spondylitis patients appeared to be characterized by a TCR beta motif composed of under 10 highly homologous amino acid variants. In peripheral blood, the disease-linked clones were found at relatively low frequencies and had a CD8+ phenotype. Some motif variants had previously been reported in the synovial fluid and blood of reactive arthritis patients, which suggests shared mechanisms of disease initiation.

Sequencing used an Illumina HiSeq 2500. Quantitative 5'-RACE with molecular barcodes was used to prepare TCR beta libraries. The study's own analysis went as follows. To identify disease-linked TCR variants, a new computational method was used, one built on a probabilistic model of VDJ rearrangement. TCRdb's own reprocessing of the public reads used fastp at Q25 and MiXCR and kept productive beta chains. CDR3 protein sequences are deduplicated, and each keeps its most common genes and DNA. TCRdb, rather than the study authors, made the V and J calls. This sample holds under 850,000 distinct CDR3 sequences; under 20% were observed only once. The ten largest clones represent about 19% of the sample.

The V and J segments used are TRBV7-8 and TRBJ2-1; 9 junctional bases match TRBD2. This clonotype originated in a male donor with ankylosing spondylitis. The sample was blood, either unsorted or a sorted T cell fraction (not recorded which). The nucleotide sequence reads TGTGCCAGCAGCCTAGTCGGCGGGAGGGCCGATGAGCAGTTCTTC. Translated, this gives CASSLVGGRADEQFF.